A selection of T cell receptor beta chains follows, all from one sample in a study of cytomegalovirus exposure and HLA in healthy donors. Measured with immunoSEQ multiplex PCR; TCRdb has only the in-frame clones, and not every one. Of under 200,000 clones listed, 80% to 90% are singletons. Sequenced: PBMCs. All receptors derive from a woman between 18 and 30 years old in good health and CMV-seronegative. Each CDR3 is given with its conserved first and last residue. D genes are given only for firm matches. Clone size, where shown, is once, few, many, or a class for clones that have expanded.

TRBV7-3	TRBJ2-1	TRBD2	-	CASSASGDNEQFF	TGTGCCAGCAGTGCAAGCGGGGACAATGAGCAGTTCTTC
TRBV11-2	TRBJ2-7	TRBD2	-	CASSLDGGSSYEQYF	TGTGCCAGCAGCTTAGACGGCGGGAGCTCCTACGAGCAGTACTTC
TRBV27	TRBJ1-4	-	-	CASSSRGGPFLGEKLFF	TGTGCCAGCAGTTCGAGGGGGGGACCTTTTTTGGGTGAAAAACTGTTTTTT
TRBV19	TRBJ2-1	-	-	CASSTGLINEQFF	TGTGCCAGTAGTACAGGGTTAATCAATGAGCAGTTCTTC
TRBV4-1	TRBJ1-6	-	few	CASSQVTGTWGSPLHF	TGCGCCAGCAGCCAAGTCACAGGGACCTGGGGTTCACCCCTCCACTTT
TRBV28	TRBJ2-7	TRBD2	-	CASIGLAGGGNEQYF	TGTGCCAGCATCGGACTAGCGGGAGGCGGGAACGAGCAGTACTTC
TRBV5-1	TRBJ2-1	TRBD2	-	CASSRGDSGRSLNEQFF	TGCGCCAGCAGCCGCGGGGATAGCGGGAGGTCTCTCAATGAGCAGTTCTTC
TRBV11-2	TRBJ1-2	-	-	CASSLVLLPPNPANYGYTF	TGTGCCAGCAGCTTAGTTCTCTTGCCGCCCAACCCGGCTAACTATGGCTACACCTTC
TRBV5-1	TRBJ2-2	-	once	CASSLHRTANTGELFF	TGCGCCAGCAGCCTCCACCGGACAGCGAACACCGGGGAGCTGTTTTTT
TRBV29-1	TRBJ2-3	TRBD1	-	CSARQGPDTQYF	TGCAGCGCACGACAGGGCCCAGATACGCAGTATTTT